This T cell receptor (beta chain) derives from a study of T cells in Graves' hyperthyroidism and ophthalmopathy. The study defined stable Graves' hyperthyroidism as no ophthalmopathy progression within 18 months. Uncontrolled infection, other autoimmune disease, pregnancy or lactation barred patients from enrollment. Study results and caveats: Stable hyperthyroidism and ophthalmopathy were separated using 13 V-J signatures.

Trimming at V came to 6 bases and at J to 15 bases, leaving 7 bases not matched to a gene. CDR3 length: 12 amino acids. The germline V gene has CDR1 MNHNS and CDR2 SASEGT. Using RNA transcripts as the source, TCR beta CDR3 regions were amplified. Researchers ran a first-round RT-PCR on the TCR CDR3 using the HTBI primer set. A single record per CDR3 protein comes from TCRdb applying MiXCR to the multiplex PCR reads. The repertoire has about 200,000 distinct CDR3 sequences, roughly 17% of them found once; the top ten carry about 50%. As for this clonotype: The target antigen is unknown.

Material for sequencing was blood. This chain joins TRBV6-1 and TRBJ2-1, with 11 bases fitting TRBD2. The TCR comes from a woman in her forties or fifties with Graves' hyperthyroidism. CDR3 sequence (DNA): TGTGCCAGCAGCCTAGCGGGAGGTAGCCTGTTCTTC. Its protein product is CASSLAGGSLFF.